The TCR beta chain described here comes from a study of cytomegalovirus exposure and HLA in healthy donors. CDR3 size: 13 residues. V was trimmed by 5 bases and J by 0 bases, leaving 5 bases between them. The germline gives CDR1 SGHNT, CDR2 YENEEA. Measured with immunoSEQ multiplex PCR; TCRdb has only the in-frame clones, and not every one. The sample records approximately 220,000 clones, under 95% being singletons. The rearrangement uses TRBV11-3 and TRBJ2-1; D unclear. The TCR originated in a woman between 18 and 29 years old in good health and CMV-seronegative. Material: PBMCs. This CDR3 reads CASSPSSYNEQFF. The CDR3 DNA follows: TGTGCCAGCAGCCCTAGCTCCTACAATGAGCAGTTCTTC. Full variable domain (remainder filled in from reference TRBV11-3 and TRBJ2-1): EAGVVQSPRYKIIEKKQPVAFWCNPISGHNTLYWYLQNLGQGPELLIRYENEEAVDDSQLPKDRFSAERLKGVDSTLKIQPAELGDSAVYLCASSPSSYNEQFFGPGTRLTVL.